This T cell receptor (beta chain) was observed in a study of T-cell reconstitution after alpha-beta-depleted transplantation in children. Study-level results: Newly generated T cells supplied most T-cell counts and diversity one year post-transplant. TCRbeta diversity was high at day 60 in some patients (a result of surviving recipient T cells and thymic progenitors). Roughly two months post-transplant, alpha-beta T cells reportedly originated from several hundred graft clones that had expanded.

Library preparation (for TCRbeta) was performed with unique molecular identifiers. A single record per CDR3 protein comes from TCRdb applying MiXCR to the PCR reads. The sample has 490,000 or so distinct CDR3 sequences, approximately 10% seen once. As to this clonotype: The antigen remains unidentified.

In germline, CDR1 is LGHNA, CDR2 YSLEER. The CDR3 totals 20 residues. V was trimmed by 0 bases and J by 0 bases, leaving 18 bases between them. The sample was PBMCs, taken before TCRalphabeta/CD19-depleted stem cell transplant. This TCR was recovered from a child aged 2 to 10 with inherited bone marrow failure, due to receive a stem cell transplant. This sequence joins TRBV4-3 and TRBJ2-6; D not resolved. The CDR3 sequence is CASSQEAPPRRSSGANVLTF. The DNA for the CDR3 is TGCGCCAGCAGCCAAGAAGCCCCCCCCAGACGGAGCTCTGGGGCCAACGTCCTGACTTTC.